Sequencing of this TCR beta chain was carried out in a study of long-term antiretroviral therapy in people with HIV. The study's findings and limits: Patients on ART gained diversity, which nonetheless stayed below transplant donor controls. The clones with expansion before ART were dominant in the repertoire at all time points.

Note on this clone: Its antigen is not known.

Running of the v3.0 immunoSEQ assay took place at survey level. Profiling relied on immunoSEQ multiplex PCR, and the TCRdb table lists in-frame clones only, not all of them. Of around 25,000 clones listed, 90% to 95% are singletons. Everyone in the study who had HIV was treated in the United States. The germline CDR1 and CDR2 sequences are SGHVS and FNYEAQ. The CDR3 contains 14 residues. V lost 2 bases to trimming and J lost 1 base, with 8 bases between them. This sequence was found in a woman in her 50s with HIV. This sequence joins TRBV7-6 and TRBJ1-1; D might be TRBD1 (5 bases). Sequencing used unsorted PBMCs, obtained around 5.2 years after starting antiretroviral therapy. For the CDR3, the DNA is TGTGCCAGCAGCTTACAGGACACGAACACTGAAGCTTTCTTT. This codes for CASSLQDTNTEAFF.